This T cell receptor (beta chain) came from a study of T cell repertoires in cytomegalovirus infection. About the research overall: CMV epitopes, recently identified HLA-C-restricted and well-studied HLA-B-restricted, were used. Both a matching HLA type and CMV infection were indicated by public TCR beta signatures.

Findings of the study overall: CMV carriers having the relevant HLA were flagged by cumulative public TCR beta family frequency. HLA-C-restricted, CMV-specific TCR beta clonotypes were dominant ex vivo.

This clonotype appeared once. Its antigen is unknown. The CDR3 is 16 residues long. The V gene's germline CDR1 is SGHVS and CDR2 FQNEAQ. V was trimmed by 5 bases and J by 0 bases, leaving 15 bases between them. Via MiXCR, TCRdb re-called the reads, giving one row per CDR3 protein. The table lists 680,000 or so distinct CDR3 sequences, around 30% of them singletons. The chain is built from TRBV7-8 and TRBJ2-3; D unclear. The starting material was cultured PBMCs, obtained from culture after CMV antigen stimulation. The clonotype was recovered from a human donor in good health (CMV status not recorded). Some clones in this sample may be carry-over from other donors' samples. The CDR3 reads CASSPLIIPSTDTQYF. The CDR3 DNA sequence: TGTGCCAGCAGCCCCTTAATCATCCCTAGCACAGATACGCAGTATTTT.